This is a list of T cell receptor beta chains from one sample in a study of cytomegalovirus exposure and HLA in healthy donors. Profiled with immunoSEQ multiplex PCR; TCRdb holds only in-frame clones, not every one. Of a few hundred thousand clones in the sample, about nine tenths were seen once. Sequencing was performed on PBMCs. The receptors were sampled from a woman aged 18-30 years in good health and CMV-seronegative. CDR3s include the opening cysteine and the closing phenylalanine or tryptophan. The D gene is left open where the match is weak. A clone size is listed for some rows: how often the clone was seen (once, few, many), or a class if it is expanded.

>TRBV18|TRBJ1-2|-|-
CASSPQPGGGYTF
TGTGCCAGCTCACCACAGCCCGGGGGTGGCTACACCTTC
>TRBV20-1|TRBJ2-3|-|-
CSARPGDTQYF
TGCAGTGCTAGGCCCGGAGATACGCAGTATTTT
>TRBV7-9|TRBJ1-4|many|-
CASSLWPELREKLFF
TGTGCCAGCAGCTTATGGCCGGAGCTGAGGGAAAAACTGTTTTTT
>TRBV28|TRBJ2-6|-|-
CASSWTASSGANVLTF
TGTGCCAGCAGTTGGACTGCTAGCTCTGGGGCCAACGTCCTGACTTTC
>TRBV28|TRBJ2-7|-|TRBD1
CASREGGQTYEQYF
TGTGCCAGCAGAGAAGGGGGACAGACCTACGAGCAGTACTTC
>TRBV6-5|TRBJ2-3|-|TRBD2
CASSYLAGVADTQYF
TGTGCCAGCAGTTACCTAGCGGGAGTAGCAGATACGCAGTATTTT
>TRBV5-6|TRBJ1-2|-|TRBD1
CASSLGQALFDGYTF
TGTGCCAGCAGCCTGGGACAGGCCCTCTTTGATGGCTACACCTTC
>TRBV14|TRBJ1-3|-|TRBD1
CASSQVYRGHGNTIYF
TGTGCCAGCAGCCAAGTTTACAGGGGGCATGGAAACACCATATATTTT
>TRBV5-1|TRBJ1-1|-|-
CASSSQATNTEAFF
TGCGCCAGCAGCTCCCAGGCCACGAACACTGAAGCTTTCTTT
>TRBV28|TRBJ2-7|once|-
CASRQGRDSSYEQYF
TGTGCCAGCAGACAAGGACGGGACTCCTCCTACGAGCAGTACTTC
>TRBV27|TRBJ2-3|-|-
CASTYEGGLTDTQYF
TGTGCCAGCACTTACGAGGGAGGCCTCACAGATACGCAGTATTTT
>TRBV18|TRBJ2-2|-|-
CASSPLNPGELFF
TGTGCCAGCTCACCACTAAATCCCGGGGAGCTGTTTTTT
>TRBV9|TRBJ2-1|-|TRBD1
CASGGQGVVEQFF
TGTGCCAGCGGGGGACAGGGGGTGGTTGAGCAGTTCTTC
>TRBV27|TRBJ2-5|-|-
CASSPLTQETQYF
TGTGCCAGCAGTCCTCTAACCCAAGAGACCCAGTACTTC
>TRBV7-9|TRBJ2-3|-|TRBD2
CASSSGLAGIDTQYF
TGTGCCAGCAGCTCGGGACTAGCGGGAATAGATACGCAGTATTTT
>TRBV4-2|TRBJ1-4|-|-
CASSQPGQSLATNEKLFF
TGTGCCAGCAGCCAACCAGGACAGTCACTCGCAACTAATGAAAAACTGTTTTTT
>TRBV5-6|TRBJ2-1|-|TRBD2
CASSLDLAGVVHNEQFF
TGTGCCAGCAGCTTGGATCTAGCGGGAGTAGTTCACAATGAGCAGTTCTTC
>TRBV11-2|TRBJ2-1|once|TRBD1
CASSKGQVSYNEQFF
TGTGCCAGCAGCAAGGGACAGGTATCCTACAATGAGCAGTTCTTC
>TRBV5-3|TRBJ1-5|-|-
CARSFLQNNQPQHF
TGTGCCAGAAGCTTTCTCCAGAACAATCAGCCCCAGCATTTT
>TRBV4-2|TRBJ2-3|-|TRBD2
CASSQESGSFADTQYF
TGTGCCAGCAGCCAAGAAAGCGGGAGTTTTGCAGATACGCAGTATTTT
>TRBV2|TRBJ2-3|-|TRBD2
CASGLASTDTQYF
TGTGCATCTGGACTAGCTAGCACAGATACGCAGTATTTT
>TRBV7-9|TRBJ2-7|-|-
CASSPGLTGYEQYF
TGTGCCAGCAGCCCTGGACTAACCGGCTACGAGCAGTACTTC
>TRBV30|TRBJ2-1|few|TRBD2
CAWSRGRVGNEQFF
TGTGCCTGGAGTCGGGGGAGGGTTGGCAATGAGCAGTTCTTC
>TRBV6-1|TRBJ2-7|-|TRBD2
CASETSGAGEQYF
TGTGCCAGCGAGACTAGCGGGGCCGGCGAGCAGTACTTC
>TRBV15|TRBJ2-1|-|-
CATSRGGQIGMRVGQFF
TGTGCCACCAGCAGAGGAGGGCAGATCGGCATGCGGGTCGGGCAGTTCTTC
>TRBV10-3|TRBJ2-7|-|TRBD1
CAISGLTGGAYEQYF
TGTGCCATCAGTGGATTGACAGGGGGCGCCTACGAGCAGTACTTC
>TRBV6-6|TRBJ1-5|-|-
CASTRTVNQPQHF
TGTGCCAGCACCCGGACAGTGAATCAGCCCCAGCATTTT
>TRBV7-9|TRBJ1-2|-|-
CASSSLGDYGYTF
TGTGCCAGCAGCTCTCTCGGGGACTATGGCTACACCTTC
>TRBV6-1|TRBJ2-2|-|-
CASSEGAGSNTGELFF
TGTGCCAGCAGTGAAGGAGCAGGTTCGAACACCGGGGAGCTGTTTTTT
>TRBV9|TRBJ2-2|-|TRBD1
CASSVEQGALTGELFF
TGTGCCAGCAGCGTAGAGCAGGGGGCGCTCACCGGGGAGCTGTTTTTT
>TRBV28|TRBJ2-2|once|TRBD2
CASSFTGTSGTGELFF
TGTGCCAGCAGTTTCACCGGGACTAGCGGCACCGGGGAGCTGTTTTTT
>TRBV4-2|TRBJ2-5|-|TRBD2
CASSRSGSGETQYF
TGTGCCAGCAGCCGGAGCGGGAGCGGGGAGACCCAGTACTTC
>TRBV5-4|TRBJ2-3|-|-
CASSLVTVDTQYF
TGTGCCAGCAGCTTAGTGACAGTAGATACGCAGTATTTT
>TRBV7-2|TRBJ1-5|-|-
CASSLAGPGSIQPQHF
TGTGCCAGCAGCTTAGCTGGGCCAGGGTCGATTCAGCCCCAGCATTTT
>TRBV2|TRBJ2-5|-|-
CASSEFTEETQYF
TGTGCCAGCAGTGAATTTACAGAAGAGACCCAGTACTTC
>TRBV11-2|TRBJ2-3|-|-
CASGKTLTGTDTQYF
TGTGCCAGCGGCAAAACCTTAACGGGGACAGATACGCAGTATTTT
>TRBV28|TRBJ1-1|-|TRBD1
CASSWAGGSGGEAFF
TGTGCCAGCAGTTGGGCAGGGGGCTCGGGTGGTGAAGCTTTCTTT
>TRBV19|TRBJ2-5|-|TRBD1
CASSMGGTGGRETQYF
TGTGCCAGTAGTATGGGGGGAACAGGGGGCCGGGAGACCCAGTACTTC
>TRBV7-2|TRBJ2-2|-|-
CASSPDSGSTGELFF
TGTGCCAGCAGCCCGGATAGCGGTAGCACCGGGGAGCTGTTTTTT
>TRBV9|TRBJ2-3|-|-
CASSVGALNTDTQYF
TGTGCCAGCAGCGTAGGAGCGCTTAACACAGATACGCAGTATTTT
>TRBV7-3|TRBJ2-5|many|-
CASSPFHSKETQYF
TGTGCCAGCAGCCCCTTCCACTCCAAAGAGACCCAGTACTTC
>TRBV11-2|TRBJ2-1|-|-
CASSLAAIEQFF
TGTGCCAGCAGCTTAGCAGCGATTGAGCAGTTCTTC
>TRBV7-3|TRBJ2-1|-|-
CASSLTLGGSYNEQFF
TGTGCCAGCAGCTTAACGTTAGGGGGCTCCTACAATGAGCAGTTCTTC
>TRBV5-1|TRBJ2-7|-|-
CASSESTGYEQYF
TGCGCCAGCAGCGAGTCGACAGGCTACGAGCAGTACTTC
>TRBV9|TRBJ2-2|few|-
CASSPERSAGELFF
TGTGCCAGCAGCCCTGAGCGGTCCGCCGGGGAGCTGTTTTTT
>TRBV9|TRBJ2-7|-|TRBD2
CASSATSGTYEQYF
TGTGCCAGCAGCGCCACTAGCGGAACCTACGAGCAGTACTTC
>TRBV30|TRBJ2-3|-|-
CAWSVGGGRTDTQYF
TGTGCCTGGAGTGTTGGGGGAGGAAGGACAGATACGCAGTATTTT
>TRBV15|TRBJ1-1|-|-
CATSRDLVQGLNTEAFF
TGTGCCACCAGCAGAGATCTGGTCCAGGGGTTGAACACTGAAGCTTTCTTT
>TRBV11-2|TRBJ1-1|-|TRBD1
CASSTAGGTGVITEAFF
TGTGCCAGCAGCACCGCGGGAGGAACAGGGGTTATTACTGAAGCTTTCTTT
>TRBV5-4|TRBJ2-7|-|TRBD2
CASSLDPGGSYEQYF
TGTGCCAGCAGCTTGGACCCGGGAGGGAGCTACGAGCAGTACTTC